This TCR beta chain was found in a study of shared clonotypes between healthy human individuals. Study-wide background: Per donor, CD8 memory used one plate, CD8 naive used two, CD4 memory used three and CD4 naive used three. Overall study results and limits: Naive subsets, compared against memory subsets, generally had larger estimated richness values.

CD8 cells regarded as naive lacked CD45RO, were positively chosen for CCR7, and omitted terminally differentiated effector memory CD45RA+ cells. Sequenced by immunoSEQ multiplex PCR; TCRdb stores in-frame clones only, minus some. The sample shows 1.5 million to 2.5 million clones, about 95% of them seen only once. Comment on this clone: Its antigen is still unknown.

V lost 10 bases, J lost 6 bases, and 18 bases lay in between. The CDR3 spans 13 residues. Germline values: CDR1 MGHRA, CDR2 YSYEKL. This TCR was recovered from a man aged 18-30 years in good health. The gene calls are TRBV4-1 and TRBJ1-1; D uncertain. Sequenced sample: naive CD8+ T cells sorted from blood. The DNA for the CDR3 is TGCGCCACGGCAGGCGGGGTGAGGGCTGAAGCTTTCTTT. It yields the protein CATAGGVRAEAFF.